The 9 T cell receptor beta chains below come from one sample, sequenced in a study of OX40 agonist ivuxolimab in advanced cancers. Method: immunoSEQ multiplex PCR; TCRdb's copy keeps in-frame clones and lacks some. The sample includes about 70,000 clones, about 83% of them seen just once. Source: CD4+ or CD8+ T cells sorted from blood, taken in a trial of the OX40 agonist ivuxolimab. These receptors all stem from an adult with an advanced solid tumor such as melanoma, head and neck, liver or kidney cancer.

J is TRBJ1-4 and V is TRBV29-1; D is undetermined. Germline lookup yields CDR1 SQVTM and CDR2 ANQGSEA. V lost 4 bases and J 3 bases, leaving 9 bases between the germline ends. This CDR3 region has 13 residues. CDR3 in amino acids: CSVGRAPNEKLFF. CDR3 sequence (DNA): TGCAGCGTTGGACGAGCGCCTAATGAAAAACTGTTTTTT.

The chain combines TRBV19 with TRBJ1-1, with 8 bases identical to TRBD1. The length of the CDR3 is 14 residues. CDR1 is LNHDA and CDR2 is SQIVND in the germline V gene (reference sequence). Unmatched junction bases numbered 3, after V lost 5 bases and J lost 1 base. The CDR3 region has the DNA TGTGCCAGTAGTTACAGGGGGGGGAACACTGAAGCTTTCTTT. Protein: CASSYRGGNTEAFF.

This chain connects TRBV7-8 to TRBJ2-7; D is possibly TRBD1 or TRBD2 (5 bases each). This CDR3 is built from 14 residues. V lost 1 base to trimming and J lost 4 bases, with 11 bases between them. Germline CDR1 reads SGHVS; CDR2 reads FQNEAQ. CDR3 in amino acids: CASSLVQGGYEQYF. The CDR3, as DNA: TGTGCCAGCAGCTTAGTGCAGGGCGGGTACGAGCAGTACTTC.

This clone was observed a single time. The chain joins TRBV19 to TRBJ1-1; possibly TRBD1 for D (6 bases). V was pared by 6 bases and J by 1 base, with 18 bases between. The CDR3 consists of 16 residues. The germline CDR1 and CDR2 sequences are LNHDA and SQIVND (reference sequence). DNA of the CDR3: TGTGCCAGTAGGGACAGCCGAAGACATAGGAACACTGAAGCTTTCTTT. Translating gives CASRDSRRHRNTEAFF.

This chain uses TRBV5-8 with TRBJ2-3, with D uncertain. CDR3 length: 12 residues. Per germline, CDR1 SGHTS and CDR2 YDEGEE. Trimming shortened V by 4 bases and J by 4 bases, and 7 bases separated the two germline ends. DNA of the CDR3: TGTGCCAGCAGCCCCCGAGCAGATACGCAGTATTTT. It translates to CASSPRADTQYF.

CDR3 in DNA: TGTGCCAGCAGCATGGGTCTTAGCGGGAGACGCTCCTACAATGAGCAGTTCTTC. As protein: CASSMGLSGRRSYNEQFF. The chain carries TRBV7-2 and TRBJ2-1, with 9 bases aligning to TRBD2. Trimming took 5 bases from V and 0 from J; bases not matched to a gene: 11. The germline CDR1 and CDR2 sequences are SGHTA and FQGNSA. The CDR3 is made up of 18 amino acids.

This clone was seen a single time. CDR3 in amino acids: CASSPEVNTDTQYF. In nucleotides, the CDR3 is TGTGCCAGCAGCCCGGAGGTAAACACAGATACGCAGTATTTT. The V gene is TRBV7-6, the J gene TRBJ2-3, with a possible D match to TRBD2 (5 bases). V lost 5 bases, J lost 2 bases, and 11 bases lay in between. The CDR3 sequence is 14 residues long. CDR1 and CDR2 from the germline V gene are SGHVS and FNYEAQ. Together with reference TRBV7-6 and TRBJ2-3, the CDR3 gives the full variable domain: GAGVSQSPRYKVTKRGQDVALRCDPISGHVSLYWYRQALGQGPEFLTYFNYEAQQDKSGLPNDRFSAERPEGSISTLTIQRTEQRDSAMYRCASSPEVNTDTQYFGPGTRLTVL.

This chain uses TRBV7-9 with TRBJ1-3; maybe TRBD1 (6 bases). Germline CDR1 SEHNR, CDR2 FQNEAQ (reference sequence). This CDR3 region has 13 residues. V was cut by 2 bases and J by 4 bases, with 6 bases left in between. The CDR3 DNA is TGTGCCAGCAGCTTACAGGGGGGAAACACCATATATTTT. Amino acids: CASSLQGGNTIYF.

This chain uses TRBV5-4 with TRBJ2-6; weak D call: TRBD2 (5 bases). The CDR3 covers 17 residues. Germline values: CDR1 SGHNT, CDR2 YYREEE (reference sequence). V shed 0 bases and J shed 4 bases, with 14 bases lying between them. The CDR3 loop reads CASSLARGSEGANVLTF. DNA for the CDR3: TGTGCCAGCAGCTTGGCACGGGGATCGGAGGGGGCCAACGTCCTGACTTTC.